Each of the 11 T cell receptor beta chains below was sequenced from the same sample in a study of shared clonotypes between healthy human individuals. TCRdb keeps only in-frame clones here, not all; method: immunoSEQ multiplex PCR. The sample yields around 2.1 million clones, just over 90% seen once. Naive CD8 cells were CD45RO-negative, positively selected for CCR7, excluding terminally differentiated effector memory CD45RA+ cells. Material for sequencing was naive CD8+ T cells from PBMCs. These receptors were obtained from a man aged 18 to 30 in good health. Some clones in this sample may be carry-over from other donors' samples.

Here the CDR3 DNA reads TGTGCCAGCAGCTCATTAGGTGTACGAGAGACCCAGTACTTC. It translates to CASSSLGVRETQYF. The chain employs TRBV7-9 and TRBJ2-5; no definite D call. Trimming took off 4 bases at V and 4 bases at J, with 13 bases between the two ends. The CDR3 has 14 residues. Germline CDR1 SEHNR, CDR2 FQNEAQ (reference sequence). Full variable domain (rest looked up from reference TRBV7-9 and TRBJ2-5): DTGVSQNPRHKITKRGQNVTFRCDPISEHNRLYWYRQTLGQGPEFLTYFQNEAQLEKSRLLSDRFSAERPKGSFSTLEIQRTEQGDSAMYLCASSSLGVRETQYFGPGTRLLVL.

The chain is built from TRBV15 and TRBJ2-3; D is unclear. Germline loops: CDR1 LNHNV, CDR2 YYDKDF (reference sequence). The length of the CDR3 is 17 residues. Trimming left V 0 bases short and J 0 bases short, with 13 bases between. CDR3 nucleotide sequence: TGTGCCACCAGCAGAGATCTGTGGCGGTCCAGCACAGATACGCAGTATTTT. It is translated as CATSRDLWRSSTDTQYF.

The count of this clone is one. This chain connects TRBV7-9 to TRBJ2-1, with TRBD2 matching over 8 bases. CDR1 is SEHNR, CDR2 FQNEAQ, per germline (reference sequence). The junction had 5 bases not matched to a gene; V was cut back by 5 bases and J by 2 bases. The CDR3 has 15 residues. The CDR3 sequence: CASSPAGDPYNEQFF. DNA for the CDR3: TGTGCCAGCAGCCCAGCGGGAGATCCCTACAATGAGCAGTTCTTC.

J is TRBJ2-1 and V is TRBV27; 9 bases agree with TRBD2. V lost 6 bases and J lost 8; bases outside the gene matches: 17. This CDR3 comprises 17 residues. Germline CDR1 is MNHEY and CDR2 is SMNVEV (reference sequence). Here the CDR3 reads CASSQVSTSGPRHEQFF. In DNA form, the CDR3 reads TGTGCCAGCAGCCAGGTTTCGACTAGCGGTCCTCGGCATGAGCAGTTCTTC.

The chain recombines TRBV19 with TRBJ2-7, with D maybe TRBD1 (6 bases). The CDR3 contains 13 residues. Germline V lookup: CDR1 LNHDA, CDR2 SQIVND (reference sequence). V lost 3 bases and J 2 bases, leaving 8 bases between the germline ends. Written as DNA, the CDR3 is TGTGCCAGTAGTATGAACAGGGCCTACGAGCAGTACTTC. Amino acids: CASSMNRAYEQYF.

The chain recombines TRBV7-2 with TRBJ2-3; TRBD2 might be the D (6 bases). The CDR3 spans 15 residues. Trimming shortened V by 5 bases and J by 6 bases, and 18 bases separated the two germline ends. Germline CDR1 is SGHTA and CDR2 is FQGNSA. The CDR3 region is CASSPGTPTGDTQYF. The CDR3 DNA reads TGTGCCAGCAGCCCGGGGACTCCAACCGGGGATACGCAGTATTTT.

The genes are TRBV9 and TRBJ2-2; the D gene is possibly TRBD2 (5 bases). Trimming cost V 3 bases and J 2 bases, with 20 bases left between them. This CDR3 is built from 18 residues. Germline loops: CDR1 SGDLS, CDR2 YYNGEE. The CDR3 nucleotides read TGTGCCAGCAGCGGTTTTCCCGACTACGTGGGTAACACCGGGGAGCTGTTTTTT. This encodes CASSGFPDYVGNTGELFF.

This chain joins TRBV7-6 and TRBJ1-2; no reliable D call. The CDR3 runs to 13 residues. Germline values: CDR1 SGHVS, CDR2 FNYEAQ. Trimming pared 5 bases from V and 4 bases from J, leaving 11 bases between. The CDR3 region is CASSEWVSYGYTF. CDR3 nucleotides: TGTGCCAGCAGCGAGTGGGTCTCCTATGGCTACACCTTC.

This clone was counted between two and nine times. Other nucleotide sequences in the sample specify the same CDR3. The chain combines TRBV7-9 with TRBJ1-2; D is unresolved. The germline gives CDR1 SEHNR, CDR2 FQNEAQ (reference sequence). The V end lost 2 bases, the J end lost 8 bases, and 3 bases lay between the germline ends. This CDR3 has 10 residues. CDR3: CASSLRGYTF. The CDR3 DNA is TGTGCCAGCAGCTTACGAGGCTACACCTTC. Using reference TRBV7-9 and TRBJ1-2 for the parts outside the CDR3, the full variable domain is DTGVSQNPRHKITKRGQNVTFRCDPISEHNRLYWYRQTLGQGPEFLTYFQNEAQLEKSRLLSDRFSAERPKGSFSTLEIQRTEQGDSAMYLCASSLRGYTFGSGTRLTVV.

The chain carries TRBV11-2 and TRBJ2-2; 8 bases agree with TRBD1. There are 15 residues in the CDR3. Unmatched junction bases numbered 4, after V lost 4 bases and J lost 3 bases. Germline CDR1 reads SGHAT; CDR2 reads FQNNGV. The CDR3 nucleotides are TGTGCCAGCAGCTCAGGACAGGGCGACACCGGGGAGCTGTTTTTT. The encoded protein is CASSSGQGDTGELFF.

This chain links TRBV27 with TRBJ2-5, with a possible D match to TRBD2 (5 bases). Per the germline V gene, CDR1 is MNHEY and CDR2 is SMNVEV (reference sequence). The CDR3 totals 13 residues. Between the trimmed V and J ends, which lost 6 bases and 4 bases, there was a span of 12 bases. This CDR3 is CASRPLRAETQYF. CDR3 DNA: TGTGCCAGCAGACCGCTGCGGGCAGAGACCCAGTACTTC.